The 24 T cell receptor beta chains given below trace back to one sample, sequenced in a study of cytomegalovirus exposure and HLA in healthy donors. In the PCR, 60 Vbeta and 13 Jbeta primers were used. Measured with immunoSEQ multiplex PCR; TCRdb has only the in-frame clones, and not every one. The table has under 200,000 clones, 70% to 90% seen once. Sequenced sample: PBMCs. These receptors originate from a woman aged 18 to 35 in good health and CMV-seronegative.

The J gene is TRBJ1-1, the V gene TRBV11-2; D uncertain. CDR3 length: 13 residues. The V gene's germline CDR1 is SGHAT and CDR2 FQNNGV. V gave up 1 base and J gave up 6 bases, with 9 bases separating them. DNA of the CDR3: TGTGCCAGCAGCTTAGGCCCGGTAGCTGAAGCTTTCTTT. Encoded protein: CASSLGPVAEAFF. Complete variable domain (other parts from reference TRBV11-2 and TRBJ1-1): EAGVAQSPRYKIIEKRQSVAFWCNPISGHATLYWYQQILGQGPKLLIQFQNNGVVDDSQLPKDRFSAERLKGVDSTLKIQPAKLEDSAVYLCASSLGPVAEAFFGQGTRLTVV.

This clone has a single count. The chain uses TRBV11-2 and TRBJ2-1; the match to TRBD2 covers 8 bases. Per germline, CDR1 SGHAT and CDR2 FQNNGV. J lost 6 bases, V lost 3 bases, and 7 bases had no gene match. The CDR3 is 15 residues long. DNA of the CDR3: TGTGCCAGCAGCTTTAGCGGGGAGCCCTTCAATGAGCAGTTCTTC. As protein: CASSFSGEPFNEQFF.

The chain couples TRBV2 to TRBJ1-1; no firm D call. Trimming pared 4 bases from V and 4 bases from J, leaving 16 bases between. The CDR3 totals 15 residues. CDR1 is SNHLY, CDR2 FYNNEI, per germline. CDR3: CASSGPVRRPTEAFF. The CDR3 bases are TGTGCCAGCAGTGGCCCAGTTCGGAGACCCACTGAAGCTTTCTTT.

The chain uses TRBV28 and TRBJ1-6; no firm D call. The V and J ends lost 5 bases and 1 base respectively, with 6 bases between them. Per germline, CDR1 MDHEN and CDR2 SYDVKM. The CDR3 is made up of 14 amino acids. The CDR3 sequence: CASSLSSYNSPLHF. The CDR3 nucleotides are TGTGCCAGCAGTCTTTCTTCCTATAATTCACCCCTCCACTTT.

The chain links TRBV7-8 to TRBJ1-2; D is unresolved. The CDR3 spans 14 residues. V was shortened by 5 bases and J by 8 bases, with 18 bases between the two germline ends. From germline, CDR1 is SGHVS and CDR2 FQNEAQ. The CDR3: CASSPRGGTWGYTF. CDR3 nucleotide sequence: TGTGCCAGCAGCCCGCGGGGTGGCACTTGGGGCTACACCTTC. The variable domain in full, completed from reference TRBV7-8 and TRBJ1-2, reads GAGVSQSPRYKVAKRGQDVALRCDPISGHVSLFWYQQALGQGPEFLTYFQNEAQLDKSGLPSDRFFAERPEGSVSTLKIQRTQQEDSAVYLCASSPRGGTWGYTFGSGTRLTVV.

This chain joins TRBV19 and TRBJ1-1, with unresolved D. This CDR3 comprises 14 residues. Germline loops: CDR1 LNHDA, CDR2 SQIVND (reference sequence). Trimming removed 5 bases from V and 4 bases from J, with 14 bases in between. CDR3 loop: CASSHHGRITEAFF. In DNA form, the CDR3 reads TGTGCCAGTAGTCACCACGGTAGAATCACTGAAGCTTTCTTT.

V and J are TRBV28 and TRBJ2-7, with 10 bases that match TRBD1. Germline-derived CDR1 and CDR2 are MDHEN and SYDVKM. The CDR3 spans 17 residues. The V gene end was trimmed by 3 bases and the J gene end by 2 bases; junction bases not matched to a gene: 10. The CDR3 DNA is TGTGCCAGCAGTTTCGCCAGCCGGGACAGGGGCCCCTACGAGCAGTACTTC. The encoded protein is CASSFASRDRGPYEQYF.

The rearrangement uses TRBV5-4 and TRBJ2-5; 7 bases fit TRBD1. Germline CDR1 is SGHNT and CDR2 is YYREEE (reference sequence). There are 14 residues in the CDR3. V lost 4 bases and J lost 5; bases outside the gene matches: 8. This CDR3 reads CASSGSRGMETQYF. As DNA, the CDR3 is TGTGCCAGCAGCGGCAGCAGGGGGATGGAGACCCAGTACTTC. Based on the CDR3 plus reference TRBV5-4 and TRBJ2-5, the full variable domain is ETGVTQSPTHLIKTRGQQVTLRCSSQSGHNTVSWYQQALGQGPQFIFQYYREEENGRGNFPPRFSGLQFPNYSSELNVNALELDDSALYLCASSGSRGMETQYFGPGTRLLVL.

This chain links TRBV27 with TRBJ1-6; the D is unclear. Between the trimmed V and J ends, which lost 2 bases and 0 bases, there was a span of 14 bases. Germline V gives CDR1 MNHEY, CDR2 SMNVEV (reference sequence). The length of the CDR3 is 18 residues. This CDR3 reads CASSLVGVGSSYNSPLHF. CDR3 DNA sequence: TGTGCCAGCAGTTTAGTCGGGGTCGGAAGCTCCTATAATTCACCCCTCCACTTT.

The chain has TRBV10-3 and TRBJ2-3; D uncertain. CDR1 ENHRY and CDR2 SYGVKD come from the germline V gene. The CDR3 consists of 13 residues. Trimming left V 4 bases short and J 0 bases short, with 5 bases between. CDR3 sequence reads: CAISGQSTDTQYF. The CDR3 nucleotides are TGTGCCATCAGTGGACAAAGCACAGATACGCAGTATTTT.

As DNA, the CDR3 is TGTGCCAGCAGCTTCCTCCGTAATGAGCAGTTCTTC. Translated, it gives CASSFLRNEQFF. This sequence joins TRBV7-2 and TRBJ2-1, with D uncertain. The CDR3 sequence is 12 residues long. Germline V gene sequence: CDR1 SGHTA, CDR2 FQGNSA. With 3 bases removed from V and 7 bases from J, the gap between germline ends came to 7 bases. Full variable domain (missing parts from reference TRBV7-2 and TRBJ2-1): GAGVSQSPSNKVTEKGKDVELRCDPISGHTALYWYRQSLGQGLEFLIYFQGNSAPDKSGLPSDRFSAERTGGSVSTLTIQRTQQEDSAVYLCASSFLRNEQFFGPGTRLTVL.

This clone was observed a handful of times. The chain recombines TRBV6-6 with TRBJ1-1, with D possibly TRBD1 on 6 matching bases. The CDR3 has 15 amino acids. The ends were cut back, 6 bases at V and 6 bases at J, with 20 bases in the middle. Germline V gene data show CDR1 as MNHNY and CDR2 as SVGAGI (reference sequence). The chain's CDR3 is CASRAMSQGTPEAFF. As DNA, the CDR3 is TGTGCCAGCAGGGCGATGTCACAGGGTACCCCTGAAGCTTTCTTT.

This chain links TRBV5-8 with TRBJ1-4; D ambiguous. This CDR3 spans 14 amino acids. Germline V gene data show CDR1 as SGHTS and CDR2 as YDEGEE. V lost 2 bases and J 0 bases, leaving 5 bases between the germline ends. CDR3: CASSFSATNEKLFF. The CDR3 DNA reads as TGTGCCAGCAGCTTCAGTGCAACTAATGAAAAACTGTTTTTT.

The rearrangement uses TRBV28 and TRBJ2-7, with a weak D call TRBD1 (5 bases). The V gene lost 1 base and the J gene lost 3 bases, with 7 bases spanning the gap. Germline lookup yields CDR1 MDHEN and CDR2 SYDVKM. The CDR3 runs to 13 residues. The CDR3 sequence is CASSLSGFYEQYF. The CDR3 DNA reads as TGTGCCAGCAGTTTATCAGGGTTCTACGAGCAGTACTTC.

The chain links TRBV5-1 to TRBJ1-1, with a possible D match to TRBD1 (5 bases). Germline assignment: CDR1 SGHRS and CDR2 YFSETQ. The CDR3 has 13 residues. The V end lost 7 bases, the J end lost 6 bases, and 16 bases lay between the germline ends. For the CDR3, the DNA is TGCGCCAGCGTTCTAGATCAGGGCGCTGAAGCTTTCTTT. Encoded protein: CASVLDQGAEAFF.

This clone was detected only once. This chain connects TRBV6-1 to TRBJ1-2; D call uncertain. Germline CDR1 and CDR2: MNHNS and SASEGT. This CDR3 has 16 amino acids. The V gene lost 4 bases and the J gene lost 5 bases, with 20 bases spanning the gap. The CDR3 DNA follows: TGTGCCAGCAGTGCACTCACAACAGTGGTCCGATATGGCTACACCTTC. Its translation: CASSALTTVVRYGYTF.

CDR3 protein: CASSLGLAGGGQETQYF. The CDR3, as DNA: TGCGCCAGCAGCTTGGGTCTAGCGGGTGGAGGACAGGAGACCCAGTACTTC. The gene calls are TRBV5-1 and TRBJ2-5, with 8 bases aligning to TRBD2. CDR3 length equals 17 residues. Germline V gene sequence: CDR1 SGHRS, CDR2 YFSETQ. Trimming cost V 0 bases and J 5 bases; bases outside gene matches: 12. Filled out from reference TRBV5-1 and TRBJ2-5, the complete variable domain reads KAGVTQTPRYLIKTRGQQVTLSCSPISGHRSVSWYQQTPGQGLQFLFEYFSETQRNKGNFPGRFSGRQFSNSRSEMNVSTLELGDSALYLCASSLGLAGGGQETQYFGPGTRLLVL.

This clone was counted only a few times. This sequence joins TRBV19 and TRBJ1-6; D is uncertain. The germline CDR1 and CDR2 sequences are LNHDA and SQIVND (reference sequence). The CDR3 runs 12 residues. With 1 base removed from V and 7 bases from J, the gap between germline ends came to 2 bases. CDR3 nucleotide sequence: TGTGCCAGTAGTATAGCGAATTCACCCCTCCACTTT. Its translation is CASSIANSPLHF.

The chain is built from TRBV27 and TRBJ2-7; 7 bases fit TRBD2. With 6 bases clipped from V and 7 bases from J, the junction kept 3 bases outside the gene matches. Per germline, CDR1 MNHEY and CDR2 SMNVEV (reference sequence). The CDR3 runs 11 residues. The CDR3 sequence: CASSWGGEQYF. The CDR3 DNA reads as TGTGCCAGCAGCTGGGGGGGGGAGCAGTACTTC.

The chain combines TRBV29-1 with TRBJ1-1; D gene unclear. The germline V gene has CDR1 SQVTM and CDR2 ANQGSEA. V gave up 7 bases and J gave up 6 bases, with 12 bases separating them. The CDR3 covers 11 residues. CDR3 coding DNA: TGCAGCGGTGGGTGGAGCGCTGAAGCTTTCTTT. Its protein is CSGGWSAEAFF.

The J gene is TRBJ2-5, the V gene TRBV6-1; TRBD1 might be the D (5 bases). The CDR3 sequence is 12 residues long. V lost 3 bases, J lost 5 bases, and 7 bases lay in between. Germline V gene lookup returns CDR1 MNHNS and CDR2 SASEGT. CDR3 in amino acids: CASSDRVETQYF. The CDR3 DNA is TGTGCCAGCAGTGACAGGGTGGAGACCCAGTACTTC.

This clone was seen a single time. In nucleotides, the CDR3 is TGTGCCAGCAGCTCGGAGGACAGGGGAGTCACTGAAGCTTTCTTT. Translating gives CASSSEDRGVTEAFF. The chain employs TRBV5-4 and TRBJ1-1; 9 positions match TRBD1. Germline V gene data show CDR1 as SGHNT and CDR2 as YYREEE (reference sequence). CDR3 length: 15 amino acids. V shed 3 bases, J shed 4 bases, and the junction held 7 bases outside the gene matches.

The chain links TRBV30 to TRBJ1-4; D unclear. CDR3 size: 13 residues. The germline CDR1 and CDR2 sequences are GTSNPN and SVGIG (reference sequence). V lost 0 bases and J 4 bases, leaving 6 bases between the germline ends. In DNA, the CDR3 is TGTGCCTGGAGTGTACGGGTTAATGAAAAACTGTTTTTT. Amino acids: CAWSVRVNEKLFF.

This clone was seen only a few times. The chain recombines TRBV29-1 with TRBJ1-2; D is unresolved. The CDR3 runs 11 residues. CDR1 SQVTM and CDR2 ANQGSEA come from the germline V gene. Trimming pared 3 bases from V and 2 bases from J, leaving 4 bases between. CDR3: CSVEENYGYTF. The DNA for the CDR3 is TGCAGCGTTGAGGAGAACTATGGCTACACCTTC.